This T cell receptor beta chain was sequenced for a study of identical twins. Remarks on this clonotype: What it binds is not known.

Study-level points and caveats: Conclusions came from cross-sectional statistical analysis, not from following the same donors. For cord blood, abundant beta clonotypes had fewer insertions, unlike memory repertoires, which showed none.

After template switching added a universal primer site, the resulting cDNA carried unique molecular identifiers. A single record per CDR3 protein comes from TCRdb applying MiXCR to the 5' RACE reads. This table holds roughly 1.6 million distinct CDR3 sequences, 32% found once. The sequenced sample consisted of cord blood. The sequence derives from a newborn girl in good health.

Here the CDR3 reads CSARRRIGEQFF. CDR3 in DNA: TGCAGTGCTAGGCGTCGTATCGGGGAGCAGTTCTTC. The V gene is TRBV20-1, the J gene TRBJ2-1; D gene unclear. The CDR3 consists of 12 residues. The germline V gene encodes CDR1 DFQATT and CDR2 SNEGSKA (reference sequence). With 3 bases removed from V and 10 bases from J, the gap between germline ends came to 13 bases.